This T cell receptor beta chain emerged from a study of beta chain features in type 1 diabetes. V shed 2 bases and J shed 12 bases, with 14 bases lying between them. This CDR3 has 12 amino acids. Germline loops: CDR1 LNHNV, CDR2 YYDKDF (reference sequence). Expressed TCRB transcripts were sequenced because the entire RNA isolate underwent reverse transcription. Here immunoSEQ multiplex PCR was the method, and the copy in TCRdb shows in-frame clones only, minus some. The sample holds roughly 51,000 clones, around half seen once. Purities in excess of 95% were seen in all sorted populations. Whole-study results and caveats: HLA influence on TCRB rearrangement stayed unresolved here. A moderate, significant TCRB CDR3 shortening appeared in type 1 diabetes across four CD4+ subsets. Shorter templates might be favored by PCR, and equally so in patients and in controls. There were fewer insertions and more deletions at the VDJ junctions of type 1 diabetes patients.

This clone showed up just a few times. Its antigen remains unknown. The genes are TRBV15 and TRBJ2-7, with D tentatively TRBD1 (6 bases). Input material: Tregs from blood. The clonotype originates from a woman in her thirties or forties with type 1 diabetes. Here the CDR3 reads CATSRPRGPTYF. The CDR3 DNA sequence: TGTGCCACCAGCAGACCCAGGGGACCAACGTACTTC. The full variable domain, completed using reference TRBV15 and TRBJ2-7, is DAMVIQNPRYQVTQFGKPVTLSCSQTLNHNVMYWYQQKSSQAPKLLFHYYDKDFNNEADTPDNFQSRRPNTSFCFLDIRSPGLGDTAMYLCATSRPRGPTYFGPGTRLTVT.